This is a list of T cell receptor beta chains from one sample in a study of T-cell reconstitution after alpha-beta-depleted transplantation in children. TCRdb redid the calling of the PCR reads with MiXCR, one entry per CDR3 protein. Of 450,000 to 550,000 distinct CDR3 sequences listed, roughly 11% are singletons. The sequencing here drew on PBMCs, mostly from graft donor cells, taken 180 days after TCRalphabeta/CD19-depleted stem cell transplant. The receptors derive from a female patient aged 2-10 years who had a stem cell transplant for aplastic anemia, so the T cells may come from the graft donor. The CDR3 runs from the conserved cysteine through the conserved F or W.

J: TRBJ2-7; V: TRBV7-2; length: 15; CDR3: CASRTLAGGPWEQYF
J: TRBJ1-2; V: TRBV7-2; length: 15; CDR3: CASSPYSGAFQGYTF
J: TRBJ1-5; V: TRBV6-2/TRBV6-3; length: 16; CDR3: CASSYSTGARNQPQHF
J: TRBJ1-1; V: TRBV29-1; length: 14; CDR3: CSVEKGDWFSEAFF
J: TRBJ1-5; V: TRBV7-2; length: 16; CDR3: CASSFFDRAVSQPQHF
J: TRBJ1-6; V: TRBV5-1; length: 13; CDR3: CASSFYGSSPLHF
J: TRBJ2-1; V: TRBV29-1; length: 18; CDR3: CSSTRGLAGGLGYNEQFF
J: TRBJ1-5; V: TRBV10-3; length: 14; CDR3: CAISESGLDQPQHF
J: TRBJ2-5; V: TRBV5-1; length: 15; CDR3: CASSLSDGGGETQYF
J: TRBJ1-5; V: TRBV5-5; length: 18; CDR3: CASSLASPLWGGGQPQHF
J: TRBJ1-5; V: TRBV25-1; length: 16; CDR3: CASSGDTGFSNQPQHF
J: TRBJ1-2; V: TRBV28; length: 14; CDR3: CATIHGAVNYGYTF
J: TRBJ2-1; V: TRBV10-3; length: 16; CDR3: CAISESTGGANNEQFF
J: TRBJ2-5; V: TRBV9; length: 14; CDR3: CASCKGDGPETQYF
J: TRBJ2-3; V: TRBV11-2; length: 16; CDR3: CASSLYSGISTDTQYF
J: TRBJ1-3; V: TRBV28; length: 16; CDR3: CASIPGWVTSGNTIYF
J: TRBJ1-3; V: TRBV12-3/TRBV12-4; length: 14; CDR3: CASSPQTGGNTIYF
J: TRBJ1-6; V: TRBV12-3/TRBV12-4; length: 11; CDR3: CASSLSLLLHF
J: TRBJ2-5; V: TRBV12-3/TRBV12-4; length: 14; CDR3: CASSPRVWQETQYF
J: TRBJ1-4; V: TRBV12-3/TRBV12-4; length: 14; CDR3: CASSFSLNNEKLFF
J: TRBJ2-3; V: TRBV18; length: 11; CDR3: CASTLSDTQYF
J: TRBJ2-1; V: TRBV6-5; length: 16; CDR3: CASSHMWREEGDEQFF
J: TRBJ2-1; V: TRBV6-6; length: 13; CDR3: CASTQNSYNEQFF
J: TRBJ2-2; V: TRBV3-1; length: 16; CDR3: CASSQVGLEDTGELFF
J: TRBJ2-1; V: TRBV6-1; length: 15; CDR3: CASSRRESSYNEQFF
J: TRBJ2-1; V: TRBV11-3; length: 12; CDR3: CASKKGVNEQFF
J: TRBJ2-7; V: TRBV6-1; length: 16; CDR3: CASREGLAGGLYEQYF